Following are 32 T cell receptor beta chains from one sample sequenced in a study of blood T cell repertoires in COVID-19. Clones were read by immunoSEQ multiplex PCR, and TCRdb kept only the in-frame ones, dropping some. The sample comprises approximately 80,000 clones, about three quarters of which are singletons, and 5.7% rests with the top ten. Material for sequencing was peripheral blood. These receptors came from a middle-aged man with active or convalescent COVID-19.

The chain recombines TRBV6-5 with TRBJ2-3, with D unclear. Between the trimmed V and J ends, which lost 0 bases and 4 bases, there was a span of 14 bases. CDR1 is MNHEY and CDR2 is SVGAGI in the germline V gene. This CDR3 comprises 16 residues. CDR3 protein: CASSYSRPGFADTQYF. In nucleotides, the CDR3 is TGTGCCAGCAGTTACTCCCGACCAGGTTTCGCAGATACGCAGTATTTT.

The chain is built from TRBV2 and TRBJ2-7; no clear D. This CDR3 spans 13 amino acids. Trimming removed 7 bases at V and 2 bases at J, with 12 bases between. The germline V gene encodes CDR1 SNHLY and CDR2 FYNNEI. The CDR3: CASTLGTTYEQYF. For the CDR3, the DNA is TGTGCCAGCACCCTCGGCACTACCTACGAGCAGTACTTC.

This clone was counted a few times. This sequence joins TRBV4-3 and TRBJ1-2; D gene uncertain. The CDR3 sequence is 15 residues long. Trimming left V 0 bases short and J 0 bases short, with 8 bases between. Per germline, CDR1 LGHNA and CDR2 YSLEER. CDR3 sequence: CASSQDPGSNYGYTF. CDR3 bases: TGCGCCAGCAGCCAAGATCCAGGTTCTAACTATGGCTACACCTTC.

This chain joins TRBV5-1 and TRBJ1-4; TRBD1 agrees at 9 bases. The CDR3 has 13 amino acids. J lost 8 bases, V lost 2 bases, and 1 base had no gene match. Germline V gene data show CDR1 as SGHRS and CDR2 as YFSETQ. The CDR3 is CASSLTGGEKLFF. Here the CDR3 DNA reads TGCGCCAGCAGCTTAACAGGGGGCGAAAAACTGTTTTTT.

This clone was seen once. V and J are TRBV19 and TRBJ1-1, with TRBD1 matching over 8 bases. Germline CDR1 and CDR2: LNHDA and SQIVND (reference sequence). CDR3 length equals 14 residues. J gave up 7 bases and V 0 bases, and 4 bases lay outside the gene matches. The CDR3 coding sequence is TGTGCCAGTAGTATAGACGAGACAGGGGTTGAAGCTTTCTTT. Its translation: CASSIDETGVEAFF.

The rearrangement joins TRBV3-1 (or the pseudogene TRBV3-2) to TRBJ2-3; maybe TRBD2 (6 bases). V shed 5 bases and J shed 5 bases, with 14 bases lying between them. CDR3 length: 14 amino acids. The germline CDR1 and CDR2 sequences are LGHDT and YNNKEL (reference sequence). The CDR3 nucleotides are TGTGCCAGCAGCACCTCCGCTAGCGTAGATACGCAGTATTTT. Its protein is CASSTSASVDTQYF.

This sequence joins TRBV5-6 and TRBJ1-1, with D uncertain. Germline V gene data show CDR1 as SGHDT and CDR2 as YYEEEE. V shed 1 base and J shed 1 base, with 11 bases lying between them. The CDR3 runs to 15 residues. CDR3 DNA sequence: TGTGCCAGCAGCTTGCTCACGTCTAGGAACACTGAAGCTTTCTTT. Its translation: CASSLLTSRNTEAFF.

This chain links TRBV28 with TRBJ2-7, with TRBD2 as a possible D gene (5 bases). CDR1 is MDHEN, CDR2 SYDVKM, per germline. Trimming cost V 5 bases and J 4 bases, with 9 bases left between them. CDR3 length equals 12 residues. CDR3 sequence reads: CASSEEEYEQYF. The CDR3 DNA is TGTGCCAGCAGTGAGGAGGAATACGAGCAGTACTTC.

The genes are TRBV30 and TRBJ1-2; possibly TRBD1 for D (6 bases). V lost 5 bases and J 6 bases, leaving 10 bases between the germline ends. There are 11 residues in the CDR3. The germline gives CDR1 GTSNPN, CDR2 SVGIG (reference sequence). The CDR3 spells CAWVHRDGYTF. The CDR3 DNA is TGTGCCTGGGTCCACAGGGATGGCTACACCTTC.

This chain links TRBV25-1 with TRBJ2-7; D call uncertain. Germline assignment: CDR1 MGHDK and CDR2 SYGVNS. CDR3 size: 11 residues. V was cut by 1 base and J by 6 bases, with 4 bases left in between. The CDR3 region is CASSELSEQYF. For the CDR3, the DNA is TGTGCCAGCAGTGAATTATCCGAGCAGTACTTC.

V and J are TRBV24-1 and TRBJ2-7; D is perhaps TRBD1 (5 bases). The germline gives CDR1 KGHDR, CDR2 SFDVKD. The length of the CDR3 is 12 residues. Between the trimmed V and J ends, which lost 9 bases and 3 bases, there was a span of 11 bases. The CDR3: CATSRDNYEQYF. In DNA form, the CDR3 reads TGTGCCACCTCCAGGGATAACTACGAGCAGTACTTC.

The rearrangement joins TRBV4-2 to TRBJ1-1, with 9 bases fitting TRBD1. The junction had 0 bases not matched to a gene; V was cut back by 3 bases and J by 1 base. CDR1 is LGHNA and CDR2 is YNFKEQ in the germline V gene. The CDR3 is made up of 14 amino acids. CDR3 sequence (DNA): TGTGCCAGCAGCCAGGGACAGGGGAACACTGAAGCTTTCTTT. Translation gives CASSQGQGNTEAFF.

The rearrangement uses TRBV3-1 (or the pseudogene TRBV3-2) and TRBJ2-7; TRBD1 aligns across 10 bases. The germline V gene encodes CDR1 LGHDT and CDR2 YNNKEL (reference sequence). The CDR3 extends over 14 amino acids. V dropped 4 bases and J dropped 7; count of bases not matched to a gene: 7. The CDR3 bases are TGTGCCAGCAGCCCCGACAGGGGGCAGGGAGAGCAGTACTTC. Its translation: CASSPDRGQGEQYF.

The rearrangement links TRBV5-5 to TRBJ1-4; D perhaps matches TRBD1 (5 bases). This CDR3 is built from 12 residues. V lost 10 bases and J lost 3, with 10 bases in between. Germline V gives CDR1 SGHKS, CDR2 YYEKEE (reference sequence). CDR3: CASGVPNEKLFF. In DNA form, the CDR3 reads TGTGCCTCGGGGGTTCCTAATGAAAAACTGTTTTTT.

This rearrangement joins TRBV30 to TRBJ1-5; 7 positions match TRBD1. The CDR3 extends over 16 amino acids. The trim removed 3 bases at V and 3 bases at J, leaving 11 bases unmatched. In germline, CDR1 is GTSNPN, CDR2 SVGIG (reference sequence). The CDR3 DNA reads TGTGCCTGGAGCCGGCAGGGGGACCCCTCCAATCAGCCCCAGCATTTT. As protein: CAWSRQGDPSNQPQHF.

The genes are TRBV11-1 and TRBJ1-2, with TRBD1 as a possible D gene (5 bases). The germline CDR1 and CDR2 sequences are SGHAT and FQDESV (reference sequence). The CDR3 is made up of 14 amino acids. V lost 4 bases and J 6 bases, leaving 15 bases between the germline ends. In DNA, the CDR3 is TGTGCCAGCAGCTCCCTTTCGGCAGGGCATGGCTACACCTTC. Its translation is CASSSLSAGHGYTF. The whole variable domain, filled in from reference TRBV11-1 and TRBJ1-2, reads EAEVAQSPRYKITEKSQAVAFWCDPISGHATLYWYRQILGQGPELLVQFQDESVVDDSQLPKDRFSAERLKGVDSTLKIQPAELGDSAMYLCASSSLSAGHGYTFGSGTRLTVV.

V is TRBV15 and J is TRBJ2-1; D is perhaps TRBD2 (5 bases). The CDR3 loop spans 12 amino acids. Germline lookup yields CDR1 LNHNV and CDR2 YYDKDF (reference sequence). Trimming removed 1 base from V and 9 bases from J, with 7 bases in between. CDR3 loop: CATSRARGEQFF. In nucleotides, the CDR3 is TGTGCCACCAGCAGAGCCCGGGGTGAGCAGTTCTTC.

The rearrangement links TRBV4-1 to TRBJ1-2, with 9 positions matching TRBD1. CDR3 length equals 13 residues. From germline, CDR1 is MGHRA and CDR2 YSYEKL. The J segment lost 6 bases and the V segment lost 1 base, leaving 0 bases of the junction unmatched. CDR3 nucleotides: TGCGCCAGCAGCCAAGGGACAGGGGATGGCTACACCTTC. As protein: CASSQGTGDGYTF.

The chain links TRBV27 to TRBJ2-3; D unclear. This CDR3 region has 11 residues. The germline V gene has CDR1 MNHEY and CDR2 SMNVEV (reference sequence). The V and J ends lost 3 bases and 5 bases respectively, with 3 bases between them. For the CDR3, the DNA is TGTGCCAGCAGTTTCGTAGATACGCAGTATTTT. Protein product: CASSFVDTQYF.

The CDR3 loop reads CASGTGGTNTGELFF. In nucleotides, the CDR3 is TGTGCCAGCGGAACGGGGGGAACGAACACCGGGGAGCTGTTTTTT. This chain uses TRBV11-3 with TRBJ2-2, with 7 bases matching TRBD2. The length of the CDR3 is 15 residues. V trimming: 8 bases; J trimming: 0 bases; junction bases outside the gene matches: 6. Germline assignment: CDR1 SGHNT and CDR2 YENEEA.

This clone has only one observation. V gene TRBV2 combines with J gene TRBJ2-5, with TRBD1 identical over 8 bases. V was pared by 8 bases and J by 4 bases, with 3 bases of the junction left unmatched. Germline assignment: CDR1 SNHLY and CDR2 FYNNEI. This CDR3 is 12 amino acids long. Written as DNA, the CDR3 is TGTGCCAGCCAGGGGGCTGGAGAGACCCAGTACTTC. Its protein product is CASQGAGETQYF.

The chain is built from TRBV29-1 and TRBJ1-2; TRBD1 matches 11 bases. Unmatched junction bases numbered 9, after V lost 5 bases and J lost 7 bases. CDR3 length equals 14 residues. Germline assignment: CDR1 SQVTM and CDR2 ANQGSEA. The CDR3 DNA is TGCAGCGTTTTCCCCGGGACAGGGGGTGGTGGCTACACCTTC. This gives the protein CSVFPGTGGGGYTF.

The genes are TRBV20-1 and TRBJ1-2; D remains ambiguous. The CDR3 is 12 amino acids. V was clipped by 3 bases and J by 2 bases, with 7 bases between them. Germline V CDR1 and CDR2: DFQATT, SNEGSKA (reference sequence). Written as DNA, the CDR3 is TGCAGTGCTAGTAACAGAAACTATGGCTACACCTTC. This translates into CSASNRNYGYTF.

V and J are TRBV7-9 and TRBJ1-4; no definite D call. V was cut by 5 bases and J by 8 bases, with 15 bases left in between. CDR1 and CDR2 from the germline V gene are SEHNR and FQNEAQ (reference sequence). The CDR3 runs 14 residues. CDR3 protein: CASSGRGGREKLFF. The DNA for the CDR3 is TGTGCCAGCAGCGGACGTGGAGGAAGGGAAAAACTGTTTTTT.

The rearrangement uses TRBV14 and TRBJ2-5; 7 bases are shared with TRBD2. CDR1 and CDR2 (germline): SGHDN, FVKESK. J was trimmed by 4 bases and V by 0 bases; bases with no gene match: 8. The CDR3 is 16 amino acids. CDR3 DNA: TGTGCCAGCAGCCAAGAAAGGCGGGAGATGGGAGAGACCCAGTACTTC. Its protein is CASSQERREMGETQYF. Complete variable domain (other parts from reference TRBV14 and TRBJ2-5): EAGVTQFPSHSVIEKGQTVTLRCDPISGHDNLYWYRRVMGKEIKFLLHFVKESKQDESGMPNNRFLAERTGGTYSTLKVQPAELEDSGVYFCASSQERREMGETQYFGPGTRLLVL.

In its sample, this clone was seen a few times. V usage is TRBV10-3 and J usage is TRBJ1-1, with TRBD1 matching over 8 bases. This CDR3 contains 13 residues. Germline CDR1 reads ENHRY; CDR2 reads SYGVKD. V lost 11 bases and J lost 4; bases outside the gene matches: 9. The DNA of the CDR3 is TGTGCCGGACAGGGCGGGACCGGCACTGAAGCTTTCTTT. Encoded protein: CAGQGGTGTEAFF.

The chain carries TRBV10-3 and TRBJ2-5; D may be TRBD2 (6 bases). The CDR3 has 13 residues. V was shortened by 3 bases and J by 5 bases, with 10 bases between the two germline ends. Per germline, CDR1 ENHRY and CDR2 SYGVKD. The CDR3 DNA is TGTGCCATCAGTGAAGGAGGGAAGGAGACCCAGTACTTC. As protein: CAISEGGKETQYF.

This clone was seen more than once but under ten times. The chain carries TRBV19 and TRBJ1-1; D not certain. The CDR3 extends over 12 amino acids. In germline, CDR1 is LNHDA, CDR2 SQIVND (reference sequence). Deletions cut 0 bases from V and 8 bases from J, with 7 bases between. Here the CDR3 DNA reads TGTGCCAGTAGTATAGAGTACTCCGAAGCTTTCTTT. Translating gives CASSIEYSEAFF.

The chain has TRBV19 and TRBJ2-5; TRBD1 matches at 10 bases. The V segment lost 5 bases and the J segment 3 bases; nucleotides outside the gene matches: 12. Germline V gene lookup returns CDR1 LNHDA and CDR2 SQIVND (reference sequence). The CDR3 is 17 residues long. The CDR3 protein is CASSPRRTGGGKETQYF. In DNA, the CDR3 is TGTGCCAGTAGTCCCCGTCGGACAGGGGGAGGAAAAGAGACCCAGTACTTC.

V is TRBV6-4 and J is TRBJ2-4, with D uncertain. V lost 0 bases, J lost 4 bases, and 7 bases lay in between. The CDR3 has 14 amino acids. CDR1 and CDR2 (germline): MRHNA, SNTAGT. The CDR3 reads CASSDSGRKNIQYF. CDR3 in DNA: TGTGCCAGCAGTGACTCGGGCAGGAAAAACATTCAGTACTTC.

The chain employs TRBV10-3 and TRBJ1-1; TRBD1 might be the D (6 bases). V gave up 2 bases and J gave up 10 bases, with 14 bases separating them. The CDR3 loop spans 13 amino acids. The germline V gene encodes CDR1 ENHRY and CDR2 SYGVKD. DNA for the CDR3: TGTGCCATCAGTGAGGACAGGCAGAGGGGAGCTTTCTTT. Protein: CAISEDRQRGAFF.

In this sample, this clone turned up many times. This sequence joins TRBV24-1 and TRBJ2-2, with unresolved D. This CDR3 is 13 amino acids long. The ends were cut back, 6 bases at V and 5 bases at J, with 9 bases in the middle. CDR1 KGHDR and CDR2 SFDVKD come from the germline V gene. CDR3 coding DNA: TGTGCCACCAGTCCGCACAAGACCGGGGAGCTGTTTTTT. Translated, it gives CATSPHKTGELFF.